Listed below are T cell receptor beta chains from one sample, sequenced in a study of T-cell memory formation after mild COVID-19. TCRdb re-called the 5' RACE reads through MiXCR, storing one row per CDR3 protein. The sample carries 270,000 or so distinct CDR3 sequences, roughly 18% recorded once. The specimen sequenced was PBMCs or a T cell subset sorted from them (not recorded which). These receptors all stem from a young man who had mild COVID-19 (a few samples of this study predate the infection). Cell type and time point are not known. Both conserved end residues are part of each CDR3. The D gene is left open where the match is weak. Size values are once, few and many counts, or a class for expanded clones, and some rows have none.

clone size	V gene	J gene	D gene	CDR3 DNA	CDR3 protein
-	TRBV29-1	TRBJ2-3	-	TGCAGCGTTGAAGATCTTTCGGGGATCCCCACAGATACGCAGTATTTT	CSVEDLSGIPTDTQYF
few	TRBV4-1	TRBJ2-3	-	TGCGCCAGCAGCCAAGGCCACCGGGTATCTAGCACAGATACGCAGTATTTT	CASSQGHRVSSTDTQYF
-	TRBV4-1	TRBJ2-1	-	TGCGCCAGCAGCCCTCACGAGGGTAGGGATGAGCAGTTCTTC	CASSPHEGRDEQFF
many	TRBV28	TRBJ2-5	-	TGTGCCAGCAGTTCCGCCGGAGAAATACAGTACTTC	CASSSAGEIQYF
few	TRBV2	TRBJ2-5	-	TGTGCCAGCGACCCGGTACAACAAGAGACCCAGTACTTC	CASDPVQQETQYF
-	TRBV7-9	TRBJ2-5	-	TGTGCCAGCAGCCCCCAAGAGGCAGAGACCCAGTACTTC	CASSPQEAETQYF
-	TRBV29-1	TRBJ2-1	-	TGCAGCGTTGCCCTGGCGGCCCACAATGAGCAGTTCTTC	CSVALAAHNEQFF
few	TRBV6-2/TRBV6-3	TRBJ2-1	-	TGTGCCAGCAGTTTAAGCCTCGGGGCCAACAATGAGCAGTTCTTC	CASSLSLGANNEQFF
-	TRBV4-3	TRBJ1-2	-	TGCGCCAGCAGCCAAGATGGACACGGCACTAACTATGGCTACACCTTC	CASSQDGHGTNYGYTF
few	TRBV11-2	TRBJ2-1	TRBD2	TGTGCCAGCAGCTCCGGACTAGCGCTTGAGCAGTTCTTC	CASSSGLALEQFF